What follows are 12 T cell receptor beta chains derived from one specimen sequenced in a study of post-analysis software for immune sequencing data. Unique molecular identifiers had been added to the TCR beta cDNA libraries. Each CDR3 protein gets one entry after TCRdb re-called the PCR reads with MiXCR. Among under 650,000 distinct CDR3 sequences, roughly 47% were seen once, and the ten largest hold 1.5% to 2%. Whole-study findings and limits: Elevated frequency relative to controls characterized a handful of TRBV segments in patients, TRBV5-6, TRBV5-1 and TRBV20-1 among them.

These receptors have no identified antigens. Source material: blood. Receptors originate from a girl between 10 and 17 years old with multiple sclerosis.

CDR3 sequence (DNA): TGCGCCAGCAAAGTGGTAAGCGGGAGAACGTCCAATGAGCAGTTCTTC. It codes for CASKVVSGRTSNEQFF. This chain uses TRBV5-1 with TRBJ2-1; TRBD2 agrees at 8 bases. This CDR3 region has 16 residues. Germline values: CDR1 SGHRS, CDR2 YFSETQ. The ends lost 6 bases at V and 6 bases at J; junction bases unmatched: 14.

This clonotype has more than one count but fewer than ten. The J gene is TRBJ1-6, the V gene TRBV12-3 or TRBV12-4; D may be TRBD1 (5 bases). This CDR3 is 15 amino acids long. Trimming left V 5 bases short and J 4 bases short, with 12 bases between. The DNA for the CDR3 is TGTGCCAGCAGTCCTGGGGACGGATATAATTCACCCCTCCACTTT. Protein: CASSPGDGYNSPLHF.

This chain uses TRBV11-3 with TRBJ2-3; D ambiguous. From germline, CDR1 is SGHNT and CDR2 YENEEA. The V end was cut by 4 bases, the J end by 6 bases, with 11 bases between. This CDR3 spans 13 amino acids. CDR3 DNA: TGTGCCAGCAGCTCTGGTATGCGGGATACGCAGTATTTT. Its translation is CASSSGMRDTQYF.

The V gene is TRBV12-3 or TRBV12-4, the J gene TRBJ2-1; perhaps TRBD1 as D (7 bases). V shed 5 bases and J shed 2 bases, with 28 bases lying between them. The CDR3 consists of 20 residues. CDR3 DNA sequence: TGTGCCAGCAGTCCAATAGGGGCCCAGGGGGGCCGGTTGCCCTACAATGAGCAGTTCTTC. It translates to CASSPIGAQGGRLPYNEQFF.

This clonotype was picked up a small number of times. The V gene is TRBV12-3 or TRBV12-4, the J gene TRBJ2-5; D is tentatively TRBD1 or TRBD2 (5 bases each). The CDR3 extends over 13 amino acids. V was clipped by 3 bases and J by 5 bases, with 10 bases between them. In DNA, the CDR3 is TGTGCCAGCAGTTTTCAGGGAGCGGAGACCCAGTACTTC. Its translation: CASSFQGAETQYF.

The chain recombines TRBV12-3 or TRBV12-4 with TRBJ2-3; D call uncertain. V lost 5 bases and J 0 bases, leaving 12 bases between the germline ends. The CDR3 length is 15 residues. The CDR3: CASSPSHSSTDTQYF. The CDR3 nucleotides are TGTGCCAGCAGTCCGTCCCACAGCAGCACAGATACGCAGTATTTT.

The chain is built from TRBV12-3 or TRBV12-4 and TRBJ2-7; 12 nucleotides line up with TRBD2. V dropped 5 bases and J dropped 5; count of bases not matched to a gene: 7. This CDR3 spans 15 amino acids. The CDR3 is CASSATSGGYHEQYF. The CDR3 DNA reads as TGTGCCAGCAGTGCCACTAGCGGGGGGTACCACGAGCAGTACTTC.

The chain uses TRBV20-1 and TRBJ2-1, with 7 positions matching TRBD2. Germline V CDR1 and CDR2: DFQATT, SNEGSKA (reference sequence). Germline trimming cut 2 bases from V and 0 bases from J; bases unmatched to any gene: 16. The CDR3 totals 19 residues. The CDR3 region is CSARSEGLAEGSSYNEQFF. The CDR3 nucleotides read TGCAGTGCTAGATCTGAGGGGCTAGCGGAAGGGTCCTCCTACAATGAGCAGTTCTTC.

The chain recombines TRBV5-4 with TRBJ2-1; 8 bases align to TRBD2. V was clipped by 3 bases and J by 6 bases; unmatched bases: 8. Germline CDR1 reads SGHNT; CDR2 reads YYREEE (reference sequence). CDR3 length equals 15 residues. The CDR3 DNA follows: TGTGCCAGCAGCTCCGGGGGGGACTATACCAATGAGCAGTTCTTC. Residues: CASSSGGDYTNEQFF.

This clonotype came up once. Germline is not matched at one junction end, which may reflect a read error. This chain joins TRBV7-2 and TRBJ1-1; possible D gene TRBD1, 5 bases. CDR3 length equals 15 residues. Germline V gene sequence: CDR1 SGHTA, CDR2 FQGNSA. CDR3 coding DNA: TGTGCCAACAGCTTAGCAGAGACAGTTAACACTGAAGCTTTCTTT. Residues: CANSLAETVNTEAFF.

The chain employs TRBV6-5 and TRBJ1-5, with D possibly being TRBD1 (5 bases). V lost 7 bases and J 1 base, leaving 11 bases between the germline ends. Germline V CDR1 and CDR2: MNHEY, SVGAGI. The CDR3 is 14 residues long. The CDR3 DNA sequence: TGTGCCAGCAACCCGGGGGGGAGCAATCAGCCCCAGCATTTT. Protein sequence: CASNPGGSNQPQHF.

The rearrangement joins TRBV5-1 to TRBJ2-1; 10 nucleotides align to TRBD2. This CDR3 is 16 amino acids long. Per the germline V gene, CDR1 is SGHRS and CDR2 is YFSETQ. V shed 0 bases and J 7 bases; nucleotides not matched to a gene: 7. The CDR3 spells CASSLALLTSGNEQFF. Written as DNA, the CDR3 is TGCGCCAGCAGCTTGGCCCTCCTGACTAGCGGGAATGAGCAGTTCTTC.